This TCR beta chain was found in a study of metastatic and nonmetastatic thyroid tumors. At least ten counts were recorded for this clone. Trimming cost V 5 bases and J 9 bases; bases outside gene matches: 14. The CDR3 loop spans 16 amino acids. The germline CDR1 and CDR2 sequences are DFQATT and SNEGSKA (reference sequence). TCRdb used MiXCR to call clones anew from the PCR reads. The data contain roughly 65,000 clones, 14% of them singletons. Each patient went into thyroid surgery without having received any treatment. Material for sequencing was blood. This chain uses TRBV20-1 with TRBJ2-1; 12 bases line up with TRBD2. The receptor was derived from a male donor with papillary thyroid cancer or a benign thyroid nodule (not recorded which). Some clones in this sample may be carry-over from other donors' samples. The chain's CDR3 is CSASGLAGPRVGEQFF. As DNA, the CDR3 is TGCAGTGCTTCAGGACTAGCGGGACCGCGTGTGGGTGAGCAGTTCTTC.